Each of the 27 T cell receptor beta chains below was sequenced from the same sample in a study of early T cells in non-severe SARS-CoV-2 infection. One entry per CDR3 protein, called by TCRdb with MiXCR from the 5' RACE reads. The table has around 79,000 distinct CDR3 sequences, approximately 10% seen once. The source was whole blood, collected at baseline. The receptors here all came from an adult who was a healthcare worker with PCR-confirmed SARS-CoV-2 infection or an uninfected control (not recorded which).

The V gene is TRBV15, the J gene TRBJ2-2; the D call may be TRBD1 or TRBD2 (5 bases each). The CDR3 runs 14 residues. Between the trimmed V and J ends, which lost 5 bases and 6 bases, there was a span of 13 bases. CDR1 is LNHNV, CDR2 YYDKDF, per germline (reference sequence). The CDR3 sequence is CATSFEGWSGELFF. The CDR3 coding sequence is TGTGCCACCAGCTTCGAGGGGTGGTCCGGGGAGCTGTTTTTT.

This clonotype was seen a few times. V gene TRBV5-5 combines with J gene TRBJ1-1, with TRBD1 identical over 10 bases. This CDR3 comprises 16 residues. The V gene end was trimmed by 0 bases and the J gene end by 2 bases; junction bases not matched to a gene: 4. The germline V gene encodes CDR1 SGHKS and CDR2 YYEKEE (reference sequence). The CDR3 loop is CASSLGDRGPNTEAFF. CDR3 sequence (DNA): TGTGCCAGCAGCTTGGGGGACAGGGGTCCCAACACTGAAGCTTTCTTT.

This clonotype was recorded at least ten times. The chain has TRBV3-1 and TRBJ1-2; D is possibly TRBD1 (5 bases). V lost 4 bases to trimming and J lost 4 bases, with 13 bases between them. The CDR3 extends over 14 amino acids. Germline V gives CDR1 LGHDT, CDR2 YNNKEL (reference sequence). The CDR3 coding sequence is TGTGCCAGCAGCCCATTGGGGGATTCCTATGGCTACACCTTC. Residues: CASSPLGDSYGYTF.

This clonotype was counted ten times or more. CDR3 region: CASSLVAGGRDTQYF. The CDR3 DNA follows: TGCGCCAGCAGCTTGGTTGCGGGGGGGCGTGATACGCAGTATTTT. V is TRBV5-1 and J is TRBJ2-3, with 9 bases matching TRBD2. CDR3 length: 15 amino acids. Looked up from germline, CDR1 is SGHRS and CDR2 is YFSETQ. After removal of 0 bases from V and 6 bases from J, the junction contained 5 bases not matched to a gene.

The genes are TRBV7-2 and TRBJ1-2; no definite D call. Per germline, CDR1 SGHTA and CDR2 FQGNSA. The CDR3 totals 13 residues. V was pared by 4 bases and J by 5 bases, with 11 bases between. The CDR3 nucleotides read TGTGCCAGCAGCTACGCCGGGTTTTATGGCTACACCTTC. Translation: CASSYAGFYGYTF.

The gene calls are TRBV4-2 and TRBJ1-3; unclear D gene. V gave up 0 bases and J gave up 1 base, with 10 bases separating them. CDR3 length equals 16 residues. Germline CDR1 is LGHNA and CDR2 is YNFKEQ. The CDR3 nucleotides read TGTGCCAGCAGCCAAGATCTTAGGGAGTCTGGAAACACCATATATTTT. As protein: CASSQDLRESGNTIYF.

This clonotype was observed at least ten times. V and J are TRBV4-1 and TRBJ1-2; D remains ambiguous. The CDR3 sequence is 13 residues long. Germline V gene lookup returns CDR1 MGHRA and CDR2 YSYEKL. V was clipped by 5 bases and J by 2 bases, with 9 bases between them. CDR3: CASSLTANYGYTF. In DNA, the CDR3 is TGCGCCAGCAGCTTGACTGCCAACTATGGCTACACCTTC.

This clonotype was observed a few times. The chain has TRBV7-9 and TRBJ1-2; no reliable D call. The CDR3 length is 14 residues. Germline V CDR1 and CDR2: SEHNR, FQNEAQ (reference sequence). V shed 4 bases and J shed 4 bases, with 13 bases lying between them. CDR3 protein: CASSSLGGSYGYTF. CDR3 coding DNA: TGTGCCAGCAGCTCCCTTGGAGGGTCCTATGGCTACACCTTC.

In its sample, this clonotype was seen many times. V usage is TRBV11-2 and J usage is TRBJ2-3; 7 bases agree with TRBD2. Germline V gives CDR1 SGHAT, CDR2 FQNNGV. This CDR3 is 15 amino acids long. The trim removed 5 bases at V and 0 bases at J, leaving 5 bases unmatched. CDR3 loop: CASSRRGSSTDTQYF. The CDR3 coding sequence is TGTGCCAGCAGCCGGCGGGGGAGTAGCACAGATACGCAGTATTTT.

The chain uses TRBV5-4 and TRBJ2-3, with unresolved D. The CDR3 length is 14 residues. V was clipped by 6 bases and J by 2 bases, with 13 bases between them. Germline CDR1 is SGHNT and CDR2 is YYREEE (reference sequence). CDR3 sequence: CASTVRLDTDTQYF. The CDR3 DNA reads as TGTGCCAGCACCGTCAGACTTGACACAGATACGCAGTATTTT. The variable domain in full, completed from reference TRBV5-4 and TRBJ2-3, reads ETGVTQSPTHLIKTRGQQVTLRCSSQSGHNTVSWYQQALGQGPQFIFQYYREEENGRGNFPPRFSGLQFPNYSSELNVNALELDDSALYLCASTVRLDTDTQYFGPGTRLTVL.

The V gene is TRBV29-1, the J gene TRBJ1-1, with D possibly being TRBD1 (5 bases). Trimming pared 1 base from V and 0 bases from J, leaving 12 bases between. Looked up from germline, CDR1 is SQVTM and CDR2 is ANQGSEA. CDR3 length: 15 amino acids. Here the CDR3 reads CSVEVSRVMNTEAFF. CDR3 DNA: TGCAGCGTTGAAGTATCCAGGGTCATGAACACTGAAGCTTTCTTT.

The table lists this clonotype with a few counts. The chain uses TRBV5-1 and TRBJ2-1; TRBD2 aligns across 10 bases. J lost 4 bases, V lost 4 bases, and 11 bases had no gene match. Per the germline V gene, CDR1 is SGHRS and CDR2 is YFSETQ. The CDR3 is 17 residues long. CDR3 coding DNA: TGCGCCAGCAGCGGCTTCGAACTAGCGGGGCCATACAATGAGCAGTTCTTC. Encoded protein: CASSGFELAGPYNEQFF.

This clonotype was counted ten times or more. V and J are TRBV29-1 and TRBJ1-1, with D possibly matching TRBD1 (6 bases). V shed 7 bases and J shed 4 bases, with 16 bases lying between them. Germline-derived CDR1 and CDR2 are SQVTM and ANQGSEA. There are 13 residues in the CDR3. The chain's CDR3 is CSGQTGRGTEAFF. As DNA, the CDR3 is TGCAGCGGTCAAACAGGGAGAGGCACTGAAGCTTTCTTT.

This clonotype was detected many times. The chain couples TRBV18 to TRBJ1-2, with TRBD1 matching 9 bases. Per the germline V gene, CDR1 is KGHSH and CDR2 is LQKENI. This CDR3 spans 15 amino acids. V lost 6 bases, J lost 5 bases, and 10 bases stayed unmatched. CDR3 in DNA: TGTGCCAGCTCTTCTACCGGGACAGGGATTTATGGCTACACCTTC. It specifies CASSSTGTGIYGYTF.

This clonotype appeared a few times. This chain joins TRBV7-2 and TRBJ2-6; TRBD1 aligns across 9 bases. J was trimmed by 3 bases and V by 5 bases; bases with no gene match: 5. Germline CDR1 is SGHTA and CDR2 is FQGNSA. The CDR3 spans 16 residues. CDR3: CASSIQGASGANVLTF. CDR3 DNA: TGTGCCAGCAGCATACAGGGGGCTAGTGGGGCCAACGTCCTGACTTTC.

Only a few counts were recorded for this clonotype. The chain has TRBV7-7 and TRBJ2-5, with 8 bases fitting TRBD1. The CDR3 extends over 14 amino acids. V trimming: 5 bases; J trimming: 4 bases; junction bases outside the gene matches: 6. Germline V gives CDR1 SSHAT, CDR2 FNYEAQ (reference sequence). The DNA for the CDR3 is TGTGCCAGCAGCCCGGACAGGGTAGGAGAGACCCAGTACTTC. This sequence encodes CASSPDRVGETQYF.

This sequence joins TRBV28 and TRBJ2-7; D is undetermined. Trimming removed 7 bases at V and 2 bases at J, with 15 bases between. The germline V gene encodes CDR1 MDHEN and CDR2 SYDVKM. This CDR3 comprises 14 residues. CDR3 amino acids: CASTLTLTAYEQYF. CDR3 DNA: TGTGCCAGCACCCTAACACTGACCGCCTACGAGCAGTACTTC.

In its sample, this clonotype was seen a few times. The chain links TRBV29-1 to TRBJ1-1; D is undetermined. Germline V gene data show CDR1 as SQVTM and CDR2 as ANQGSEA. Trimming left V 7 bases short and J 0 bases short, with 15 bases between. This CDR3 is 14 amino acids long. CDR3 DNA: TGCAGCGCCGTTCGGGGAACGGTGAACACTGAAGCTTTCTTT. Encoded protein: CSAVRGTVNTEAFF.

This clonotype has only a few counts. The CDR3 nucleotides are TGTGCCAGCAGTTTACCCGGGCGACTCTACGAGCAGTACTTC. Amino acids: CASSLPGRLYEQYF. The chain couples TRBV12-3 or TRBV12-4 to TRBJ2-7; D is uncertain. The CDR3 has 14 amino acids. Trimming removed 2 bases from V and 3 bases from J, with 11 bases in between.

V is TRBV5-4 and J is TRBJ1-1, with no clear D. The CDR3 sequence is 14 residues long. Trimming shortened V by 0 bases and J by 0 bases, and 6 bases separated the two germline ends. The V gene's germline CDR1 is SGHNT and CDR2 YYREEE (reference sequence). CDR3 protein: CASSLELMNTEAFF. CDR3 bases: TGTGCCAGCAGCTTGGAACTTATGAACACTGAAGCTTTCTTT.

In this sample, this clonotype turned up a few times. V gene TRBV10-2 combines with J gene TRBJ1-1; D unclear. Germline CDR1 reads WSHSY; CDR2 reads SAAADI. This CDR3 spans 13 amino acids. Trimming removed 3 bases from V and 4 bases from J, with 9 bases in between. The CDR3 sequence is CASSDRVGTEAFF. The DNA for the CDR3 is TGCGCCAGCAGTGATAGGGTGGGCACTGAAGCTTTCTTT.

This clonotype turned up a few times. The chain carries TRBV20-1 and TRBJ1-1; no firm D call. This CDR3 is built from 14 residues. Trimming took off 4 bases at V and 5 bases at J, with 17 bases between the two ends. Germline CDR1 and CDR2: DFQATT and SNEGSKA (reference sequence). CDR3 residues: CSAIVPKQRTEAFF. The CDR3 DNA reads as TGCAGTGCTATAGTCCCGAAGCAGAGAACTGAAGCTTTCTTT.

This sequence joins TRBV25-1 and TRBJ2-2, with D maybe TRBD1 (6 bases). Germline V CDR1 and CDR2: MGHDK, SYGVNS. The CDR3 length is 15 residues. Trimming cost V 3 bases and J 2 bases, with 10 bases left between them. CDR3 sequence reads: CASSDGTLNTGELFF. The CDR3 DNA reads as TGTGCCAGCAGTGACGGGACACTTAACACCGGGGAGCTGTTTTTT.

The chain uses TRBV5-1 and TRBJ2-1; D is undetermined. Deletions cut 3 bases from V and 8 bases from J, with 15 bases between. CDR1 is SGHRS, CDR2 YFSETQ, per germline. The CDR3 loop spans 14 amino acids. CDR3 loop: CASSSGVVGDEQFF. The CDR3 DNA follows: TGCGCCAGCAGCTCCGGCGTGGTGGGTGATGAGCAGTTCTTC.

This clonotype was observed a handful of times. This chain joins TRBV20-1 and TRBJ1-6, with 7 bases fitting TRBD1. Germline V gives CDR1 DFQATT, CDR2 SNEGSKA (reference sequence). Trimming at V came to 5 bases and at J to 3 bases, leaving 4 bases not matched to a gene. CDR3 size: 14 residues. The CDR3 is CSAARDSYNSPLHF. CDR3 nucleotides: TGCAGTGCTGCCCGGGACAGCTATAATTCACCCCTCCACTTT.

This clonotype was observed many times. The V call is TRBV30, the J call TRBJ2-6; D unresolved. V gave up 2 bases and J gave up 2 bases, with 4 bases separating them. This CDR3 contains 13 residues. Germline loops: CDR1 GTSNPN, CDR2 SVGIG (reference sequence). As DNA, the CDR3 is TGTGCCTGGAGTCGGGCTGGGGCCAACGTCCTGACTTTC. It is translated as CAWSRAGANVLTF.

The table lists this clonotype with a few counts. The genes are TRBV20-1 and TRBJ2-7, with D hard to call. The CDR3 contains 14 residues. V lost 3 bases and J lost 1, with 13 bases in between. Germline CDR1 is DFQATT and CDR2 is SNEGSKA (reference sequence). The CDR3 coding sequence is TGCAGTGCTAGTTTTTTAGTCCGGTCCTACGAGCAGTACTTC. Protein sequence: CSASFLVRSYEQYF.